This T cell receptor beta chain comes out of a study of T cell changes during pregnancy in multiple sclerosis. The length of the CDR3 is 16 residues. Unmatched junction bases numbered 8, after V lost 4 bases and J lost 6 bases. Germline CDR1 is MNHNS and CDR2 is SASEGT. Measured with immunoSEQ multiplex PCR; TCRdb has only the in-frame clones, and not every one. This sample has 50,000 to 65,000 clones, with roughly 92% found just once. This TCR came from a female donor with multiple sclerosis, enrolled in a pregnancy study. This sample comprised CD8+ T cells from peripheral blood mononuclear cells, obtained in the second trimester of pregnancy. J is TRBJ2-3 and V is TRBV6-1; 12 bases are shared with TRBD2. CDR3 nucleotides: TGTGCCAGCAGTGGCGGACTAGCGGGGCTGGGGGATACGCAGTATTTT. Translating gives CASSGGLAGLGDTQYF.